These 21 T cell receptor beta chains were all obtained from the same sample, sequenced in a study of technical replicates of blood from a few donors. TCRdb's table, derived via immunoSEQ multiplex PCR, lists solely in-frame clones and lacks some. The sample holds about 89,000 clones; roughly 94% are singletons and the top ten take roughly 0.26%. Sequencing was done on a sample of T cells isolated from PBMCs. Receptor source: a human donor in good health.

The V gene is TRBV5-1, the J gene TRBJ2-7, with 8 bases identical to TRBD2. The CDR3 loop spans 16 amino acids. CDR1 is SGHRS and CDR2 is YFSETQ in the germline V gene. The V and J ends lost 4 bases and 3 bases, in that order; junction bases with no gene match: 12. CDR3 coding DNA: TGCGCCAGCAGCCCGTCCTTCGGCGGGGGGAACTACGAGCAGTACTTC. This encodes CASSPSFGGGNYEQYF.

As to this clone: The junction and the germline gene differ at one end; a read error may be behind it. The chain recombines TRBV13 with TRBJ1-1; possible D gene TRBD1, 6 bases. CDR1 is PRHDT and CDR2 is FYEKMQ in the germline V gene (reference sequence). The CDR3 sequence is 15 residues long. In nucleotides, the CDR3 is TGTGCCAGCAGCCATCCGACAGGTGCGGTTCGCGAGGGGGTCTTT. Protein sequence: CASSHPTGAVREGVF.

The CDR3 bases are TGTGCCAGCAGCGAACAGGGGGGGAGGACTGAAGCTTTCTTT. This translates into CASSEQGGRTEAFF. V usage is TRBV5-4 and J usage is TRBJ1-1; TRBD1 matches at 8 bases. Germline V gives CDR1 SGHNT, CDR2 YYREEE (reference sequence). CDR3 length: 14 residues. The V gene end was trimmed by 4 bases and the J gene end by 5 bases; junction bases not matched to a gene: 7.

V and J are TRBV19 and TRBJ2-4, with unresolved D. The germline V gene encodes CDR1 LNHDA and CDR2 SQIVND (reference sequence). CDR3 length: 19 residues. V was clipped by 1 base and J by 0 bases, with 19 bases between them. CDR3 region: CASSIGQVKAPIAKNIQYF. In nucleotides, the CDR3 is TGTGCCAGTAGTATAGGCCAGGTAAAAGCCCCTATAGCCAAAAACATTCAGTACTTC.

V and J are TRBV14 and TRBJ2-7; 7 nucleotides match TRBD1. CDR3 size: 17 residues. Per germline, CDR1 SGHDN and CDR2 FVKESK. V shed 5 bases, J shed 9 bases, and the junction held 22 bases outside the gene matches. CDR3 DNA: TGTGCCAGCAGCTCCCTTATACAGGGGTTTTCGTCCGGCACGCAGTACTTC. Protein: CASSSLIQGFSSGTQYF.

V and J are TRBV7-9 and TRBJ2-1; 10 positions agree with TRBD1. This CDR3 is built from 15 residues. Trimming took 4 bases from V and 2 from J; bases not matched to a gene: 2. CDR1 and CDR2 (germline): SEHNR, FQNEAQ (reference sequence). CDR3 nucleotides: TGTGCCAGCAGCTCCGGGACAGGGGCCTACAATGAGCAGTTCTTC. Protein: CASSSGTGAYNEQFF.

The V call is TRBV6-4, the J call TRBJ2-1; 9 bases are a match to TRBD2. The V gene end was trimmed by 2 bases and the J gene end by 5 bases; junction bases not matched to a gene: 4. This CDR3 comprises 15 residues. Germline V gene lookup returns CDR1 MRHNA and CDR2 SNTAGT. The CDR3 DNA is TGTGCCAGCAGTGACGGGCGGGGGGGTCACAATGAGCAGTTCTTC. It yields the protein CASSDGRGGHNEQFF.

The chain uses TRBV6-5 and TRBJ1-5, with D maybe TRBD1 (6 bases). CDR1 MNHEY and CDR2 SVGAGI come from the germline V gene. Trimming removed 6 bases at V and 6 bases at J, with 15 bases between. The CDR3 is 14 amino acids. The chain's CDR3 is CASRDGGAGQPQHF. Here the CDR3 DNA reads TGTGCCAGCAGAGACGGGGGGGCTGGTCAGCCCCAGCATTTT.

V is TRBV7-2 and J is TRBJ2-3; 11 nucleotides agree with TRBD2. V was pared by 5 bases and J by 2 bases, with 6 bases of the junction left unmatched. Per germline, CDR1 SGHTA and CDR2 FQGNSA. This CDR3 spans 16 amino acids. The CDR3 DNA sequence: TGTGCCAGCAGCCCGAGACTAGCGGGGTACACAGATACGCAGTATTTT. Translating gives CASSPRLAGYTDTQYF.

The chain joins TRBV28 to TRBJ2-1, with TRBD2 matching 10 bases. The CDR3 has 17 residues. CDR1 and CDR2 from the germline V gene are MDHEN and SYDVKM. With 6 bases clipped from V and 8 bases from J, the junction kept 16 bases outside the gene matches. The CDR3 nucleotides are TGTGCCAGCAGCCCCCCTAGCGGGAGTGTCGTTAACGATGAGCAGTTCTTC. It yields the protein CASSPPSGSVVNDEQFF.

The chain uses TRBV5-4 and TRBJ2-1; tentative D call: TRBD2 (6 bases). Deletions cut 4 bases from V and 1 base from J, with 21 bases between. This CDR3 spans 18 amino acids. Germline V gene lookup returns CDR1 SGHNT and CDR2 YYREEE (reference sequence). The CDR3, as DNA: TGTGCCAGCAGCCCGTACCTGGACGGGAGTAGGTCCTACAATGAGCAGTTCTTC. Its protein product is CASSPYLDGSRSYNEQFF.

This clone was recorded only once. This chain joins TRBV2 and TRBJ2-1; D may be TRBD2 (6 bases). In germline, CDR1 is SNHLY, CDR2 FYNNEI. V shed 4 bases and J shed 1 base, with 11 bases lying between them. The CDR3 length is 15 residues. The CDR3 reads CASSGEVISYNEQFF. In DNA form, the CDR3 reads TGTGCCAGCAGTGGGGAGGTTATTTCCTACAATGAGCAGTTCTTC.

The rearrangement joins TRBV10-3 to TRBJ1-2; 9 bases align to TRBD1. CDR3 length: 16 residues. Germline lookup yields CDR1 ENHRY and CDR2 SYGVKD. V was pared by 5 bases and J by 0 bases, with 7 bases of the junction left unmatched. CDR3 amino acids: CAISQQGAQANYGYTF. The DNA of the CDR3 is TGTGCCATCAGTCAACAGGGGGCCCAAGCTAACTATGGCTACACCTTC.

The chain couples TRBV6-5 to TRBJ2-7; 11 bases align to TRBD2. V lost 3 bases and J lost 4; bases outside the gene matches: 5. Germline V gene sequence: CDR1 MNHEY, CDR2 SVGAGI. The CDR3 sequence is 15 residues long. CDR3 sequence (DNA): TGTGCCAGCAGTTATGGAGGGACTAGCGGTTACGAGCAGTACTTC. It encodes CASSYGGTSGYEQYF.

V gene TRBV30 combines with J gene TRBJ1-2; tentative D call: TRBD1 (6 bases). V lost 1 base and J 4 bases, leaving 13 bases between the germline ends. CDR1 is GTSNPN and CDR2 is SVGIG in the germline V gene (reference sequence). CDR3 length equals 14 residues. CDR3 bases: TGTGCCTGGAGTGAAAAAGCAGGGGCCTATGGCTACACCTTC. Amino acid sequence: CAWSEKAGAYGYTF.

The chain links TRBV4-1 to TRBJ2-2; 7 bases are a match to TRBD2. V was pared by 1 base and J by 9 bases, with 8 bases of the junction left unmatched. The CDR3 totals 15 residues. CDR1 is MGHRA, CDR2 YSYEKL, per germline. CDR3 bases: TGCGCCAGCAGCCAAGTCCCAGGGCGGGAGTGGGAGCTGTTTTTT. This translates into CASSQVPGREWELFF.

The chain employs TRBV2 and TRBJ1-1, with D maybe TRBD1 (6 bases). Looked up from germline, CDR1 is SNHLY and CDR2 is FYNNEI. CDR3 size: 14 residues. Trimming took off 0 bases at V and 4 bases at J, with 9 bases between the two ends. CDR3 in amino acids: CASSEARGATEAFF. DNA for the CDR3: TGTGCCAGCAGTGAAGCGCGGGGGGCCACTGAAGCTTTCTTT.

The gene calls are TRBV7-9 and TRBJ1-1; 7 bases match TRBD1. CDR1 and CDR2 from the germline V gene are SEHNR and FQNEAQ (reference sequence). V dropped 5 bases and J dropped 5; count of bases not matched to a gene: 2. The CDR3 is 12 residues long. The CDR3 DNA is TGTGCCAGCAGCGTACAGGGGACTGAAGCTTTCTTT. Its translation is CASSVQGTEAFF. Variable domain in full (rest from reference TRBV7-9 and TRBJ1-1): DTGVSQNPRHKITKRGQNVTFRCDPISEHNRLYWYRQTLGQGPEFLTYFQNEAQLEKSRLLSDRFSAERPKGSFSTLEIQRTEQGDSAMYLCASSVQGTEAFFGQGTRLTVV.

This clone was detected once. The V call is TRBV5-8, the J call TRBJ1-2; 10 bases align to TRBD1. Germline V CDR1 and CDR2: SGHTS, YDEGEE. The CDR3 is 14 residues long. With 4 bases clipped from V and 9 bases from J, the junction kept 9 bases outside the gene matches. The CDR3 is CASSVTGTGVRYTF. DNA for the CDR3: TGTGCCAGCAGCGTCACCGGGACAGGGGTTCGCTACACCTTC.

The chain employs TRBV25-1 and TRBJ2-2; 9 bases map to TRBD2. V dropped 5 bases and J dropped 8; count of bases not matched to a gene: 15. CDR3 size: 17 residues. Germline V CDR1 and CDR2: MGHDK, SYGVNS. The CDR3 is CASSTGTSFTLGGELFF. CDR3 sequence (DNA): TGTGCCAGCAGTACCGGGACTAGCTTTACCCTTGGGGGGGAGCTGTTTTTT. Supplemented by reference TRBV25-1 and TRBJ2-2, the full variable domain reads EADIYQTPRYLVIGTGKKITLECSQTMGHDKMYWYQQDPGMELHLIHYSYGVNSTEKGDLSSESTVSRIRTEHFPLTLESARPSHTSQYLCASSTGTSFTLGGELFFGEGSRLTVL.

The V and J genes are TRBV5-1 and TRBJ1-3, with 7 bases aligning to TRBD1. V trimming: 7 bases; J trimming: 0 bases; junction bases outside the gene matches: 10. The CDR3 runs 16 residues. CDR1 is SGHRS and CDR2 is YFSETQ in the germline V gene. The CDR3 nucleotides are TGCGCCAGCGGGCGCCAGCCAGGGGGCTCTGGAAACACCATATATTTT. This encodes CASGRQPGGSGNTIYF. Variable domain in full (rest from reference TRBV5-1 and TRBJ1-3): KAGVTQTPRYLIKTRGQQVTLSCSPISGHRSVSWYQQTPGQGLQFLFEYFSETQRNKGNFPGRFSGRQFSNSRSEMNVSTLELGDSALYLCASGRQPGGSGNTIYFGEGSWLTVV.